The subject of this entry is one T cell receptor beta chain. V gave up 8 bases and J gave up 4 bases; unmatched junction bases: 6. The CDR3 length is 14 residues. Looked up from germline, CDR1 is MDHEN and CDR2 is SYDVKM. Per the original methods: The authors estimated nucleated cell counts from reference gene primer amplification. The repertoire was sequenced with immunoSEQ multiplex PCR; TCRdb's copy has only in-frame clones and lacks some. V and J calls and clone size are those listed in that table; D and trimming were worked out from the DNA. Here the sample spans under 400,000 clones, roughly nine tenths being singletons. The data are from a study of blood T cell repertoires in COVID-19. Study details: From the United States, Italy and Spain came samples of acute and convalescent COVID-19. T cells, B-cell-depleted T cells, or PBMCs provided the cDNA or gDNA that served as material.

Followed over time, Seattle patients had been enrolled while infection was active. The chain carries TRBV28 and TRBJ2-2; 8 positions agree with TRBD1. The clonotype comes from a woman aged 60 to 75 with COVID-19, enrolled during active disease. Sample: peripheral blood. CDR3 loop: CASGRTGPTGELFF. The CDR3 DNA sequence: TGTGCCAGCGGCAGGACAGGGCCCACCGGGGAGCTGTTTTTT.